Given below is one T cell receptor beta chain in context. V gave up 0 bases and J gave up 3 bases, with 18 bases separating them. The germline CDR1 and CDR2 sequences are SGDLS and YYNGEE. This CDR3 region has 18 residues. This sample is drawn from a study of blood T cell repertoires in COVID-19. The wider study: PBMCs, B-cell-depleted T cells, or T cells were the source of the cDNA or gDNA that made up the material.

Sequenced by immunoSEQ multiplex PCR; TCRdb stores in-frame clones only, minus some. Of roughly 24,000 clones listed, about 77% are singletons. The gene calls are TRBV9 and TRBJ2-2, with D possibly matching TRBD2 (5 bases). The sequencing input was peripheral blood. The origin of this receptor is a man at least 80 years old with active or convalescent COVID-19. In DNA, the CDR3 is TGTGCCAGCAGCGTAGATATTCATAACGTCGGGGACACCGGGGAGCTGTTTTTT. Translated: CASSVDIHNVGDTGELFF.